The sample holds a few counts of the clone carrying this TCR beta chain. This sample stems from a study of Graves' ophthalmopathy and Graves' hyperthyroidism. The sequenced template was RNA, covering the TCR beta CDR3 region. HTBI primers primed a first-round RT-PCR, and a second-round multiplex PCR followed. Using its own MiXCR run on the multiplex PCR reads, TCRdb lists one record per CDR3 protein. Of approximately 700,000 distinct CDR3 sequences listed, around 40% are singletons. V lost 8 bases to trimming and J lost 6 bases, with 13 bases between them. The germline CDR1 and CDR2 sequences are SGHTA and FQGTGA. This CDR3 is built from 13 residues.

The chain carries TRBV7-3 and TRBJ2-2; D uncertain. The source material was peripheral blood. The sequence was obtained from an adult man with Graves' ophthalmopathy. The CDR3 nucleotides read TGTGCCAGCGGGCCCTCCACCTCCGGGGAGCTGTTTTTT. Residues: CASGPSTSGELFF.